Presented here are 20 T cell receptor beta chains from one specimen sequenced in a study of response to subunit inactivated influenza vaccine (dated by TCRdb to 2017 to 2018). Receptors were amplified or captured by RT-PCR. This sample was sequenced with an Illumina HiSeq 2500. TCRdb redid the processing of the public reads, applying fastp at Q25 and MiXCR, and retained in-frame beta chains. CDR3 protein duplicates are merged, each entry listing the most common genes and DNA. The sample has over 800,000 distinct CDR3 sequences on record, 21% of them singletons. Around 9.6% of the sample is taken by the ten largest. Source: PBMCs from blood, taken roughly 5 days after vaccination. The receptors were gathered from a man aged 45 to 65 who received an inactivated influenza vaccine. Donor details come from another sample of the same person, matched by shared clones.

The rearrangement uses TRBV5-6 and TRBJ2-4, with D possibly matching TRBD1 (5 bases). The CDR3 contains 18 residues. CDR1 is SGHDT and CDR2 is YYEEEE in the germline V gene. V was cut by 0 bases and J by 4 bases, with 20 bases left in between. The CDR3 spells CASSLERQPYESKNIQYF. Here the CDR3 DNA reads TGTGCCAGCAGCTTGGAACGACAGCCTTACGAGTCTAAAAACATTCAGTACTTC.

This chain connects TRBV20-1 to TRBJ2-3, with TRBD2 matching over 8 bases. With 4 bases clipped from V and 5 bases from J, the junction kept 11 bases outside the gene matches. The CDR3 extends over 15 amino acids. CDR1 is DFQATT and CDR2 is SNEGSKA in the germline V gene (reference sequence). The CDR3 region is CSAKFGGASVDTQYF. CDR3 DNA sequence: TGCAGTGCTAAGTTCGGGGGGGCCTCGGTAGATACGCAGTATTTT.

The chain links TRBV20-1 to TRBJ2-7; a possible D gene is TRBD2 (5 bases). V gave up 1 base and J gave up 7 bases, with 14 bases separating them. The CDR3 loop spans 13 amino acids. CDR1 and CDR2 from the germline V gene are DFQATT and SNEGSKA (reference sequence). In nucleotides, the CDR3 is TGCAGTGCTAGAGGCGGGTCACTCGGTGAGCAGTACTTC. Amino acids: CSARGGSLGEQYF.

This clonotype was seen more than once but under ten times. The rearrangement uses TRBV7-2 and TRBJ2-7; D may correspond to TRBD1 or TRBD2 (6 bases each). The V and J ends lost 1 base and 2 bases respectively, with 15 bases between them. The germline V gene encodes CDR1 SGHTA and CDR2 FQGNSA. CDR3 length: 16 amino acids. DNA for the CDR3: TGTGCCAGCAGCTTAGATCCACGGGGGCTCACCTACGAGCAGTACTTC. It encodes CASSLDPRGLTYEQYF.

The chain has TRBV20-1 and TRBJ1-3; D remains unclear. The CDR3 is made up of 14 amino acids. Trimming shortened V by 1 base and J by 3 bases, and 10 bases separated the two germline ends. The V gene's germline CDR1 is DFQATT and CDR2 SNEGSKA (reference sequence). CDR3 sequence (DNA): TGCAGTGCTAGAGCGTTGAGGGTTGGAAACACCATATATTTT. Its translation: CSARALRVGNTIYF.

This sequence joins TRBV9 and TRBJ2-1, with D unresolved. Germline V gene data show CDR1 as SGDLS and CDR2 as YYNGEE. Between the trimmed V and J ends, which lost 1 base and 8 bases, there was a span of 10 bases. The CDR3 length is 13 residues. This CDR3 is CASSVSEGYEQFF. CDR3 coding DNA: TGTGCCAGCAGCGTATCCGAAGGGTATGAGCAGTTCTTC.

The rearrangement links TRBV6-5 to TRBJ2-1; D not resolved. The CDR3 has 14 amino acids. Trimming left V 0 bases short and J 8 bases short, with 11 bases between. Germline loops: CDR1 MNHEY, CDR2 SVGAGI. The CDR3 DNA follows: TGTGCCAGCAGTTACTCGAGAGGTTTCGATGAGCAGTTCTTC. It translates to CASSYSRGFDEQFF.

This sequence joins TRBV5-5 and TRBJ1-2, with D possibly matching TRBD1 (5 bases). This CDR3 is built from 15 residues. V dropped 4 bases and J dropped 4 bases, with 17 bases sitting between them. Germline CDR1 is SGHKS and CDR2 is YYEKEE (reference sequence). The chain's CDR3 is CASSPSRVVFYGYTF. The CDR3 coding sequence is TGTGCCAGCAGCCCGAGCAGGGTAGTGTTCTATGGCTACACCTTC.

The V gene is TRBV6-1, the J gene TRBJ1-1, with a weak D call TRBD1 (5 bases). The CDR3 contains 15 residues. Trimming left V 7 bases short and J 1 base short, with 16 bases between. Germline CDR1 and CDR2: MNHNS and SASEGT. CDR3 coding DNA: TGTGCCAGCACTACTGAAGCAGGGAAGAACACTGAAGCTTTCTTT. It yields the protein CASTTEAGKNTEAFF.

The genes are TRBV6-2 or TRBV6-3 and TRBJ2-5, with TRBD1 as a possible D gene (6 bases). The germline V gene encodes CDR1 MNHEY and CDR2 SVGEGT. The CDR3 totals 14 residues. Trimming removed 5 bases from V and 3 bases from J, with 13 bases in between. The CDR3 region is CASSPAGQKETQYF. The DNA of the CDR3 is TGTGCCAGCAGTCCAGCCGGACAGAAAGAGACCCAGTACTTC.

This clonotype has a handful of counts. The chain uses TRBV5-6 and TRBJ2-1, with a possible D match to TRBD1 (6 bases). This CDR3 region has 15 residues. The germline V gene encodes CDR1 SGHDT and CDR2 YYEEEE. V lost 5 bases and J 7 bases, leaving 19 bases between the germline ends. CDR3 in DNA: TGTGCCAGCAGGGACAGTTCAAGGTACCGAAATGAGCAGTTCTTC. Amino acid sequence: CASRDSSRYRNEQFF.

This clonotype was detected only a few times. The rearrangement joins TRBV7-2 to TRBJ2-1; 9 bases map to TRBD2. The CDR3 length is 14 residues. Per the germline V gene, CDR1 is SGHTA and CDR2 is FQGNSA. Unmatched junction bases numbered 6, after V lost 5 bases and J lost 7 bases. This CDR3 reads CASSDPGLANEQFF. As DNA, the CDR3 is TGTGCCAGCAGCGATCCGGGACTAGCTAATGAGCAGTTCTTC.

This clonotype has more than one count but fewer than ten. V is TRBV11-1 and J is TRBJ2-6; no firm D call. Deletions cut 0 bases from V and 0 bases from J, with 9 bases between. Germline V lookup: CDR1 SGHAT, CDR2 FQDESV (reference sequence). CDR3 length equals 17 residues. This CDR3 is CASSLARSLSGANVLTF. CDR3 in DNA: TGTGCCAGCAGCTTAGCGCGGAGTCTCTCTGGGGCCAACGTCCTGACTTTC.

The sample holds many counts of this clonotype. The CDR3 nucleotides are TGTGCCAGCAGTGAAGGGGCCAGATACGAGCAGTACTTC. This gives the protein CASSEGARYEQYF. J is TRBJ2-7 and V is TRBV25-1; tentatively, D is TRBD1 (5 bases). This CDR3 is built from 13 residues. Germline-derived CDR1 and CDR2 are MGHDK and SYGVNS. The V end lost 2 bases, the J end lost 4 bases, and 9 bases lay between the germline ends.

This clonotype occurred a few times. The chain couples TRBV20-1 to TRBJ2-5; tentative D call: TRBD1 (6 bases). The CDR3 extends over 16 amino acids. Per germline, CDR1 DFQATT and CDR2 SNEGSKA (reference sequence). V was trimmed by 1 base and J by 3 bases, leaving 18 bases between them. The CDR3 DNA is TGCAGTGCTAGAGCGACGGGACAAGCCCTTAAAGAGACCCAGTACTTC. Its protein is CSARATGQALKETQYF.

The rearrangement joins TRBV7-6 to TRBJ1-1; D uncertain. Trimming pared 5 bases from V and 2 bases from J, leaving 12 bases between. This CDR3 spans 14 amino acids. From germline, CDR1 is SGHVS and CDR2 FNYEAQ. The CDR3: CASSPQAVNTEAFF. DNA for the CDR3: TGTGCCAGCAGCCCTCAGGCAGTCAACACTGAAGCTTTCTTT.

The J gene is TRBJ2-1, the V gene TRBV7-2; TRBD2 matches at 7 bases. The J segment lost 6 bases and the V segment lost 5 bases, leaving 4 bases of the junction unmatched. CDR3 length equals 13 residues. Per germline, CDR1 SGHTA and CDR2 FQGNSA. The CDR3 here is CASSGLVSNEQFF. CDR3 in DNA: TGTGCCAGCAGCGGACTAGTGAGCAATGAGCAGTTCTTC.

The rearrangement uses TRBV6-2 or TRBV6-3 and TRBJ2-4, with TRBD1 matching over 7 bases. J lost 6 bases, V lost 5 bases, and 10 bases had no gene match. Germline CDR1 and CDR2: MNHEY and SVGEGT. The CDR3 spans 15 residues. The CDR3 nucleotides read TGTGCCAGCAGTAAAATGACAGGGATTGGAAACATTCAGTACTTC. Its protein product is CASSKMTGIGNIQYF.

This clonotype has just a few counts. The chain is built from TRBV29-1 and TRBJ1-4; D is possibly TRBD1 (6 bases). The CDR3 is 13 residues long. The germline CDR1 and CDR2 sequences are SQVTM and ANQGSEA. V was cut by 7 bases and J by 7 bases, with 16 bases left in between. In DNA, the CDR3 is TGCAGCGCCGGACAGCCGAGGGGTGAAAAACTGTTTTTT. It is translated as CSAGQPRGEKLFF.

CDR3 region: CSGADRHGEQYF. The CDR3 DNA sequence: TGCAGTGGGGCGGACAGGCATGGGGAGCAGTACTTC. This chain uses TRBV20-1 with TRBJ2-7; TRBD1 matches 7 bases. Trimming cost V 7 bases and J 7 bases; bases outside gene matches: 10. Germline V gives CDR1 DFQATT, CDR2 SNEGSKA (reference sequence). This CDR3 is built from 12 residues.